This T cell receptor (beta chain) was identified in a study of T cell responses to AZD1222 COVID-19 vaccine. The V gene end was trimmed by 3 bases and the J gene end by 4 bases; junction bases not matched to a gene: 9. This CDR3 region has 16 residues. Germline loops: CDR1 SGHRS, CDR2 YFSETQ. TCRdb's table, derived via immunoSEQ multiplex PCR, lists solely in-frame clones and lacks some. This table holds roughly 160,000 clones, around 90% found once. General study results and limits: Targeting of unmutated variant regions was reportedly seen in nearly half of spike-specific TCRs.

Points on this clone: As yet, its antigen is unknown.

The receptor comes from an adult in good health. This chain uses TRBV5-1 with TRBJ1-1; TRBD1 matches at 10 bases. The sample was peripheral blood, taken on day 0 of AZD1222 vaccination. CDR3 in amino acids: CASSYYRDRGTTEAFF. The CDR3 DNA is TGCGCCAGCAGCTATTACCGGGACAGGGGCACCACTGAAGCTTTCTTT.